Listed below are T cell receptor beta chains from one sample, sequenced in a study of Ad26.COV2.S vaccination and SARS-CoV-2 variants. This table comes from immunoSEQ multiplex PCR, and its TCRdb copy is limited to in-frame clones, with some not included. The sample has hundreds of thousands of clones; approximately 90% are singletons. Sequencing used peripheral blood, obtained in a trial of Ad26.COV2.S vaccine versus placebo. All receptors come from a person between 18 and 65 years old who received the Ad26.COV2.S COVID-19 vaccine or a placebo. Both conserved end residues are part of each CDR3. D genes are given only for firm matches. Part of the rows lack a size; the others show once, few, many or a class for expanded clones.

.	TRBV5-1	.	TRBJ1-1	CASSSQMNTEAFF	TGCGCCAGCAGCTCACAGATGAACACTGAAGCTTTCTTT
.	TRBV14	.	TRBJ2-1	CASSQVRNEQFF	TGTGCCAGCAGCCAAGTCCGAAATGAGCAGTTCTTC
TRBD1	TRBV5-1	.	TRBJ1-5	CASSRGQGVGQPQHF	TGCGCCAGCAGCCGGGGACAGGGAGTCGGACAGCCCCAGCATTTT
.	TRBV6-5	.	TRBJ2-2	CASSREGELFF	TGTGCCAGCAGCCGGGAGGGGGAGCTGTTTTTT
TRBD1	TRBV30	.	TRBJ2-7	CAWRGTGSAGEQYF	TGTGCCTGGAGGGGGACAGGGAGTGCGGGGGAGCAGTACTTC
.	TRBV4-1	.	TRBJ2-6	CASSRQAGSGANVLTF	TGCGCCAGCAGCCGACAGGCTGGCTCTGGGGCCAACGTCCTGACTTTC
.	TRBV6-6	.	TRBJ2-7	CASFTFKTASYEQYF	TGTGCCAGCTTCACCTTCAAGACAGCCTCCTACGAGCAGTACTTC
.	TRBV9	.	TRBJ1-5	CASSVEQDSTQPQHF	TGTGCCAGCAGCGTAGAACAGGACAGTACTCAGCCCCAGCATTTT
TRBD1	TRBV11-2	.	TRBJ2-2	CASSLGQSNTGELFF	TGTGCCAGCAGCCTGGGACAGTCGAACACCGGGGAGCTGTTTTTT
TRBD1	TRBV4-3	.	TRBJ1-2	CASSRGVGTGVGYTF	TGCGCCAGCAGCCGCGGGGTAGGCACAGGGGTTGGCTACACCTTC
TRBD2	TRBV9	.	TRBJ2-7	CASSPLKSGSNEQYF	TGTGCCAGCAGCCCACTTAAGAGCGGGAGTAACGAGCAGTACTTC
.	TRBV21-1	.	TRBJ1-6	CASSNRTGSSYNSPLHF	TGTGCCAGCAGCAATCGGACAGGCAGCTCCTATAATTCACCCCTCCACTTT
TRBD2	TRBV3-1/TRBV3-2	.	TRBJ2-7	CASSRTSANSYEQYF	TGTGCCAGCAGCAGGACTAGCGCGAACTCCTACGAGCAGTACTTC
.	TRBV5-1	few	TRBJ1-6	CASSFEPYNSPLHF	TGCGCCAGCAGCTTCGAGCCCTATAATTCACCCCTCCACTTT
.	TRBV6-5	.	TRBJ2-5	CASSYSLSWTGETQYF	TGTGCCAGCAGTTACTCGTTATCGTGGACGGGAGAGACCCAGTACTTC
.	TRBV5-5	.	TRBJ2-5	CASSLERARGYQETQYF	TGTGCCAGCAGCTTAGAGAGGGCACGGGGGTACCAAGAGACCCAGTACTTC
.	TRBV7-3	.	TRBJ1-2	CASSLRPTNGYTF	TGTGCCAGCAGCTTAAGACCCACAAATGGCTACACCTTC
.	TRBV7-9	.	TRBJ2-2	CASSRSGIGTGELFF	TGTGCCAGCAGCCGGTCAGGGATAGGGACCGGGGAGCTGTTTTTT
.	TRBV4-3	few	TRBJ1-5	CASSQDQAGGQPQHF	TGCGCCAGCAGCCAAGATCAGGCGGGAGGTCAGCCCCAGCATTTT
TRBD2	TRBV7-3	.	TRBJ2-1	CASSSLAGGYNEQFF	TGTGCCAGCAGCTCCCTAGCGGGAGGGTACAATGAGCAGTTCTTC
TRBD1	TRBV7-9	.	TRBJ2-7	CASSHRDSARYEQYF	TGTGCCAGCAGCCACCGGGACAGTGCAAGGTACGAGCAGTACTTC
TRBD1	TRBV6-2/TRBV6-3	.	TRBJ2-1	CASSPRDRLLNEQFF	TGTGCCAGCAGTCCCCGGGACAGGTTGTTGAATGAGCAGTTCTTC
.	TRBV7-9	few	TRBJ2-7	CASSLVVGTGSEQYF	TGTGCCAGCAGCTTAGTGGTGGGGACGGGAAGTGAGCAGTACTTC
.	TRBV3-1/TRBV3-2	once	TRBJ2-6	CASSHGGGIGGANVLTF	TGTGCCAGCAGCCACGGCGGTGGGATCGGTGGGGCCAACGTCCTGACTTTC
.	TRBV6-6	.	TRBJ2-3	CASRSGASTDTQYF	TGTGCCAGCAGATCCGGGGCTAGCACAGATACGCAGTATTTT
.	TRBV24-1	.	TRBJ2-1	CATSDRGTVNEQFF	TGTGCCACCAGTGACCGCGGGACGGTCAATGAGCAGTTCTTC
TRBD1	TRBV30	.	TRBJ1-2	CAWAGGQTGLYYGYTF	TGTGCCTGGGCGGGTGGACAGACAGGGCTTTACTATGGCTACACCTTC
TRBD1	TRBV5-8	.	TRBJ2-5	CASSLVTGGETQYF	TGTGCCAGCAGCTTGGTGACAGGGGGAGAGACCCAGTACTTC